One and the same sample provided the 8 T cell receptor beta chains below, sequenced in a study of identical twins listed by TCRdb under 2016. Library preparation employed 5' RACE. Sequenced using an Illumina HiSeq 2000. TCRdb reworked the public reads: Q25 trimming with fastp, MiXCR clone assembly, productive beta chains retained. Rows are unified per CDR3 protein, each entry keeping the most common DNA and genes. This sample is represented by about 890,000 distinct CDR3 sequences; 10% to 15% of them were singletons. 1.5% to 2% of the sample is taken by the ten largest. These data were likewise used in another study, on yellow fever vaccine responses in identical twins.

The sample was PBMCs. Receptor source: a woman under 30 in good health.

This clonotype appeared many times. The genes are TRBV10-3 and TRBJ2-5; no definite D call. The ends were cut back, 5 bases at V and 5 bases at J, with 12 bases in the middle. Germline V lookup: CDR1 ENHRY, CDR2 SYGVKD. The CDR3 totals 13 residues. CDR3 nucleotides: TGTGCCATCAGTACAGCCCTAGTGGAGACCCAGTACTTC. Translating gives CAISTALVETQYF.

The CDR3 DNA is TGTGCCAGCAGTAGACAGGGGGCGTATGAAGCTTTCTTT. Its protein is CASSRQGAYEAFF. The chain employs TRBV2 and TRBJ1-1; 10 nucleotides line up with TRBD1. The germline gives CDR1 SNHLY, CDR2 FYNNEI. Trimming cost V 5 bases and J 7 bases; bases outside gene matches: 4. This CDR3 has 13 residues. Full variable domain (rest looked up from reference TRBV2 and TRBJ1-1): EPEVTQTPSHQVTQMGQEVILRCVPISNHLYFYWYRQILGQKVEFLVSFYNNEISEKSEIFDDQFSVERPDGSNFTLKIRSTKLEDSAMYFCASSRQGAYEAFFGQGTRLTVV.

In its sample, this clonotype was seen a few times. This chain connects TRBV15 to TRBJ2-7; D unclear. The V and J ends lost 11 bases and 0 bases respectively, with 14 bases between them. Germline lookup yields CDR1 LNHNV and CDR2 YYDKDF (reference sequence). The CDR3 is made up of 13 amino acids. The CDR3 spells CAPSDSDSYEQYF. For the CDR3, the DNA is TGTGCCCCTTCTGACTCAGACTCCTACGAGCAGTACTTC.

This clonotype occurred a few times. The chain employs TRBV18 and TRBJ2-3; D is undetermined. CDR3 length: 14 amino acids. Per germline, CDR1 KGHSH and CDR2 LQKENI. The V end lost 4 bases, the J end lost 2 bases, and 10 bases lay between the germline ends. CDR3 in DNA: TGTGCCAGCTCACAAACCAGCGTCACAGATACGCAGTATTTT. Its translation: CASSQTSVTDTQYF.

This clonotype was counted at least ten times. CDR3 sequence: CASSPGGEYGNQPQHF. The CDR3 region has the DNA TGTGCCAGCAGCCCAGGGGGGGAGTACGGCAATCAGCCCCAGCATTTT. The V call is TRBV3-1, the J call TRBJ1-5; the match to TRBD1 covers 7 bases. V shed 4 bases and J 2 bases; nucleotides not matched to a gene: 8. The germline CDR1 and CDR2 sequences are LGHDT and YNNKEL (reference sequence). CDR3 length: 16 residues.

The rearrangement links TRBV5-1 to TRBJ2-3; TRBD2 matches 8 bases. Trimming at V came to 6 bases and at J to 3 bases, leaving 12 bases not matched to a gene. CDR3 length equals 16 residues. CDR1 and CDR2 (germline): SGHRS, YFSETQ. This CDR3 is CASTPGSGSGTDTQYF. CDR3 bases: TGCGCCAGCACCCCAGGAAGCGGGAGCGGGACAGATACGCAGTATTTT.

A few counts support this clonotype. CDR3 amino acids: CASSGPTVSEAFF. For the CDR3, the DNA is TGTGCCAGCAGCGGGCCAACCGTCTCTGAAGCTTTCTTT. The chain joins TRBV9 to TRBJ1-1; D is ambiguous. This CDR3 spans 13 amino acids. The germline gives CDR1 SGDLS, CDR2 YYNGEE. V lost 3 bases to trimming and J lost 6 bases, with 12 bases between them.

This clonotype was seen at least ten times. The chain joins TRBV2 to TRBJ2-2, with 12 nucleotides matching TRBD2. The germline gives CDR1 SNHLY, CDR2 FYNNEI. The CDR3 runs 16 residues. V was clipped by 4 bases and J by 0 bases; unmatched bases: 0. CDR3 sequence (DNA): TGTGCCAGCAGTGGGACTAGCGGGACGAACACCGGGGAGCTGTTTTTT. Translating it yields CASSGTSGTNTGELFF.